The sequence of this TCR beta chain was determined in a study of post-analysis software for immune sequencing data. Background on the study: Disease trajectories encompassed relapsing-remitting, secondary progressive and progressive-relapsing multiple sclerosis.

On this clonotype itself: The antigen remains undetermined.

Researchers reported that TCR beta cDNA libraries carried unique molecular identifiers. TCRdb called the PCR reads again in MiXCR, with one record for every CDR3 protein. The sample includes about 800,000 distinct CDR3 sequences, just under 30% of them seen just once. Whole-study results and caveats: Diversity measured as normalized Chao1 was significantly lower in multiple sclerosis patients than in controls. Same-batch samples co-clustered strongly by F measure.

Material for sequencing was blood. This TCR derives from a girl aged 10-17 years with multiple sclerosis.

CDR3 amino acids: CASSLTRTSGGDPYNEQFF. DNA of the CDR3: TGTGCCAGCAGCCTAACCCGGACTAGCGGGGGCGATCCCTACAATGAGCAGTTCTTC. This chain uses TRBV4-2 with TRBJ2-1; TRBD2 aligns across 13 bases. The V and J ends lost 4 bases and 2 bases, in that order; junction bases with no gene match: 11. Germline V gene data show CDR1 as LGHNA and CDR2 as YNFKEQ. The CDR3 extends over 19 amino acids.